This TCR beta chain was identified in a study of shared clonotypes between healthy human individuals. The protocol was immunoSEQ multiplex PCR, while the TCRdb copy is restricted to in-frame clones and leaves out a portion. Here the sample spans 600,000 to 700,000 clones, 73% being singletons. Study findings and constraints: Rarefaction revealed incomplete sorted-subset sequencing despite large depth.

Germline assignment: CDR1 SGHRS and CDR2 YFSETQ. Trimming stripped 2 bases from V and 5 bases from J, with 14 bases between. There are 15 residues in the CDR3. In regard to this clone: Its antigen is as yet unknown.

This sequence joins TRBV5-1 and TRBJ2-1, with D maybe TRBD2 (6 bases). The sample consisted of memory CD4+ T cells sorted from blood. Indicated subset: CD45RA-negative fraction. The receptor comes from a woman in her 30s in good health. The CDR3 DNA is TGCGCCAGCAGCTTCATCGGCCGCGGGGACAATGAGCAGTTCTTC. It specifies CASSFIGRGDNEQFF.